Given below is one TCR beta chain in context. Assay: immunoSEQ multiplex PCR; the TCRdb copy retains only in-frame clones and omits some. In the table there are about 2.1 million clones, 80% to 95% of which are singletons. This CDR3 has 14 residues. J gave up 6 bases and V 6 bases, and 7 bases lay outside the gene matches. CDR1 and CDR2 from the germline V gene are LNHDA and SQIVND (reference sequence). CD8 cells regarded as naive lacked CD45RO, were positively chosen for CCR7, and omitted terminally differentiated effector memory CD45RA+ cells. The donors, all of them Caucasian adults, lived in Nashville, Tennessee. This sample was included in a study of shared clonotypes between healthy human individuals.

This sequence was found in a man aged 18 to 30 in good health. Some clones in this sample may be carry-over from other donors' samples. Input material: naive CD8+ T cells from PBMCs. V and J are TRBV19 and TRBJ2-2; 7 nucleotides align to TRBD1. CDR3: CASSGTDGPGELFF. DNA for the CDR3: TGTGCCAGTAGCGGGACAGATGGCCCCGGGGAGCTGTTTTTT.